This T cell receptor beta chain derives from a study of blood T cell repertoires in COVID-19. Overall study context: The United States, Italy and Spain provided the acute and convalescent COVID-19 samples.

Per the original data handling: Using reference gene primer amplification, nucleated cell counts were estimated. Profiling relied on immunoSEQ multiplex PCR, and the TCRdb table lists in-frame clones only, not all of them. V and J calls plus clone size are reproduced from that table; the DNA served to infer D and trimming. Found here are some 180,000 clones, approximately 91% of them singletons; the top ten hold 15% to 20%. Recruited during active infection, patients (from Seattle) were subsequently followed longitudinally. Germline CDR1 reads LNHNV; CDR2 reads YYDKDF (reference sequence). CDR3 length equals 17 residues. The junction had 5 bases not matched to a gene; V was cut back by 4 bases and J by 0 bases.

The clonotype comes from a man between 50 and 59 years old with COVID-19, enrolled during active disease. This chain joins TRBV15 and TRBJ2-3, with 12 bases matching TRBD2. The sample comprised peripheral blood. CDR3: CATSKSSGRGSTDTQYF. Here the CDR3 DNA reads TGTGCCACCAGCAAATCTAGCGGGAGGGGGAGCACAGATACGCAGTATTTT.